The subject of this entry is one T cell receptor beta chain. Its antigen is as yet unknown. The V gene lost 7 bases and the J gene lost 5 bases, with 14 bases spanning the gap. The CDR3 loop spans 12 amino acids. CDR1 DFQATT and CDR2 SNEGSKA come from the germline V gene (reference sequence). The data stem from a study of response to subunit inactivated influenza vaccine. TCRdb re-called the RT-PCR reads through MiXCR, storing one row per CDR3 protein. The table lists around 300,000 distinct CDR3 sequences, over 20% of them singletons. Study outcomes and limitations: Each seasonal influenza vaccination, the authors suggested, recruits few new T cells.

The genes are TRBV20-1 and TRBJ1-1; no clear D gene. Sample: PBMCs from blood, taken about 20 months after vaccination. This receptor was obtained from a man between 50 and 75 years old who received an inactivated influenza vaccine. CDR3 in DNA: TGCAGTGGGGCCAGGCCAGATACTGAAGCTTTCTTT. It translates to CSGARPDTEAFF.